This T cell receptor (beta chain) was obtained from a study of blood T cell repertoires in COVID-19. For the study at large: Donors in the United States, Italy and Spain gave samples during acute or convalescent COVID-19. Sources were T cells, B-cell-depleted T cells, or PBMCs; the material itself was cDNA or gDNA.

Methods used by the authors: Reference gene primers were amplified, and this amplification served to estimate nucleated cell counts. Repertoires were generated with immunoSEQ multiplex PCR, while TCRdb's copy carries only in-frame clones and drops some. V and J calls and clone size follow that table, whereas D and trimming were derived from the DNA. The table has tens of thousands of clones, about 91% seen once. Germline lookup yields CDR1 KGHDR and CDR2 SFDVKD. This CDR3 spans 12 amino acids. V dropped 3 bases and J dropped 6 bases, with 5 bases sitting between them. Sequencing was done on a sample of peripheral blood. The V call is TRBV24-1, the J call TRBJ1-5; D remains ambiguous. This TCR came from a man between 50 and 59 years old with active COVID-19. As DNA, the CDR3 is TGTGCCACCAGTGATCCGGGTCAGCCCCAGCATTTT. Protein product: CATSDPGQPQHF.